This TCR beta chain appears in the sequencing data of a study of identical twins. Whole-study results and caveats: Low generation probability was overrepresented in out-of-frame alpha sequences shared by twins. Beta out-of-frame sequences showed weaker excess twin sharing. Carriage of fewer insertions was seen in abundant cord blood beta clonotypes, whereas memory repertoires showed none. Out-of-frame sharing of TCR alpha in monozygotic twins was underestimated by models.

This clonotype has a count of ten or more. Its antigen is unknown. TCRdb used MiXCR to reprocess the 5' RACE reads, holding one entry per CDR3 protein. Seen here are 570,000 or so distinct CDR3 sequences, more than 9% observed once, and the top ten hold 2.5% to 3.5%. This CDR3 region has 14 residues. V lost 4 bases and J lost 4, with 13 bases in between. CDR1 is MNHEY, CDR2 SVGAGI, per germline. The same data also went into a second study, on yellow fever vaccine responses in identical twins.

The receptor's source is a young woman in good health. V is TRBV6-5 and J is TRBJ1-1; D is uncertain. The source material was PBMCs. The CDR3 loop reads CASSSQRGITEAFF. In DNA form, the CDR3 reads TGTGCCAGCAGTTCCCAAAGAGGGATCACTGAAGCTTTCTTT.